These T cell receptor beta chains were read from a single sample in a study of cytomegalovirus exposure and HLA in healthy donors. The assay was immunoSEQ multiplex PCR, and TCRdb's table has in-frame clones only and misses some. The top ten clones hold about 0.66% of a sample with about 150,000 clones, over 60% of them seen once. Sequences were obtained from PBMCs. The receptors stem from a male donor in good health and CMV-seronegative. Both conserved end residues are part of each CDR3. The order of the fields is V gene, clone size, CDR3 length, J gene, D gene, CDR3 DNA, CDR3 protein. The D gene is left open where the match is weak. Clone size is not always given. Where it is, it says once, few, many or a class for expanded clones.

>TRBV28|NA|14|TRBJ1-5|NA
TGTGCCACTTCAGCGGGGGGAGGCAATCAGCCCCAGCATTTT
CATSAGGGNQPQHF
>TRBV2|NA|14|TRBJ1-6|NA
TGTGCCAGCAGGGAGCAGGGAAGTAATTCACCCCTCCACTTT
CASREQGSNSPLHF
>TRBV5-1|few|14|TRBJ2-3|NA
TGCGCCAGCAAGCAGGTCGGCAGCACAGATACGCAGTATTTT
CASKQVGSTDTQYF
>TRBV4-1|NA|14|TRBJ1-1|TRBD1
TGCGCCAGCAGCCCGGGACAGGGGAACACTGAAGCTTTCTTT
CASSPGQGNTEAFF
>TRBV13|NA|15|TRBJ2-3|NA
TGTGCCAGCAGCCCCCCAGGGGAGAGGTCAGATGCGCAGTATTTT
CASSPPGERSDAQYF
>TRBV7-2|NA|14|TRBJ1-1|TRBD1
TGTGCCAGCAGCTTAGCTGGGACAGGAGTTGAATCTTTCTTT
CASSLAGTGVESFF
>TRBV6-5|few|13|TRBJ1-2|NA
TGTGCCAGCACCCCTCTACCTTCTAACGGCTACACCTTC
CASTPLPSNGYTF
>TRBV7-2|few|14|TRBJ1-1|NA
TGTGCCAGCAGACTGGGGACACTGAGCACTGAAGCTTTCTTT
CASRLGTLSTEAFF
>TRBV9|NA|16|TRBJ2-2|NA
TGTGCCAGCAGCGTAGCTACGGGGGACAACACCGGGGAGCTGTTTTTT
CASSVATGDNTGELFF
>TRBV19|NA|18|TRBJ1-4|TRBD1
TGTGCCAGTAGTATGAGGGGACAGGGGGCGTACGGTAATGAAAAACTGTTTTTT
CASSMRGQGAYGNEKLFF
>TRBV7-8|NA|15|TRBJ1-5|NA
TGTGCCAGCAGCTTAGCAATAGGGGTGAATCAGCCCCAGCATTTT
CASSLAIGVNQPQHF
>TRBV11-3|NA|18|TRBJ2-3|NA
TGTGCCAGCAGCTCCTACCCCGGGACTCTAGCCTCTACAGATACGCAGTATTTT
CASSSYPGTLASTDTQYF
>TRBV27|NA|14|TRBJ1-1|NA
TGTGCCAGCAGTTCACCGTGGAGATACCCTGAAGCTTTCTTT
CASSSPWRYPEAFF
>TRBV6-5|few|14|TRBJ1-5|NA
TGTGCCAGCAGTTACGGAGGCTTTAATCAGCCCCAGCATTTT
CASSYGGFNQPQHF
>TRBV7-9|NA|13|TRBJ1-2|TRBD1
TGTTCCAGCGCGACAGGGGCCAACTATGGCTACACCTTC
CSSATGANYGYTF
>TRBV6-6|few|12|TRBJ2-1|TRBD1
TGTGCCAGCAGCCCGGACAGGGGGCGGCAGTTCTTC
CASSPDRGRQFF
>TRBV7-9|few|14|TRBJ1-5|NA
TGTGGGGCGGGGACGGACAATAGCAATCAGCCCCAGCATTTT
CGAGTDNSNQPQHF
>TRBV7-9|NA|17|TRBJ2-3|TRBD2
TGTGCCAGCAGCTTAGTATTGGGCGGGGGAAGCACAGATACGCAGTATTTT
CASSLVLGGGSTDTQYF
>TRBV11-2|NA|15|TRBJ1-1|NA
TGTGCCAGCAGCGGTAGGGACTCCCGGGGCACTGAAGCTTTCTTT
CASSGRDSRGTEAFF
>TRBV2|once|14|TRBJ2-1|NA
TGTGCCAGCAGTGTCGTTGAGGTCTACAATGAGCAGTTCTTC
CASSVVEVYNEQFF
>TRBV7-9|NA|16|TRBJ2-5|TRBD2
TGTGCCAGCAGCTTCGAAGCGGGAGCTTACGGAGAGACCCAGTACTTC
CASSFEAGAYGETQYF
>TRBV7-9|NA|15|TRBJ1-1|NA
TGTGCCAGCAGCTTCCCGGGACTCATGAACACTGAAGCTTTCTTT
CASSFPGLMNTEAFF
>TRBV18|NA|13|TRBJ2-7|NA
TGTGCCAGCTCCCAGGGTTTTAACTACGAGCAGTACTTC
CASSQGFNYEQYF
>TRBV5-1|NA|18|TRBJ2-3|TRBD2
TGCGCCAGCAGCTTCGAAACACCGGGACTAGCGGGAGTAGATACGCAGTATTTT
CASSFETPGLAGVDTQYF
>TRBV5-1|NA|15|TRBJ2-7|NA
TGCGCCAGCAGCTTGGATAGTTTAGGGGGTTTGCAGCAGTACTTC
CASSLDSLGGLQQYF
>TRBV30|NA|16|TRBJ1-1|NA
TGTGCCTGGAGTCCACTCTCCGGGACAAAGAACACTGAAGCTTTCTTT
CAWSPLSGTKNTEAFF
>TRBV5-5|NA|13|TRBJ1-2|NA
TGTGCCAGCAGCGATACAGGGTTGTGGGGCTACACCTTC
CASSDTGLWGYTF
>TRBV6-6|NA|16|TRBJ2-2|NA
TGTGCCAGCAGCTATTACGTCGGGGGAGAGCCCGGGGAGCTGTTTTTT
CASSYYVGGEPGELFF
>TRBV7-2|NA|13|TRBJ1-1|NA
TGTGCCAGCAGCTTAGCCGGTAACACTGAAGCTTTCTTT
CASSLAGNTEAFF
>TRBV18|NA|16|TRBJ2-6|NA
TGTGCCAGCTCACCTGAGGCTCCCGCTGGGGCCAACGTCCTGACTTTC
CASSPEAPAGANVLTF
>TRBV5-5|NA|13|TRBJ2-2|TRBD2
TGTGCCAGCAGCTTGACTAGCGGGGGGGAGCTGTTTTTT
CASSLTSGGELFF
>TRBV5-6|few|12|TRBJ1-1|NA
TGTGCCAGCAGCTTGGGAATAGCTGAAGCTTTCTTT
CASSLGIAEAFF
>TRBV29-1|few|11|TRBJ2-1|NA
TGCAGCCTTAGCTCCTACAATGAGCAGTTCTTC
CSLSSYNEQFF
>TRBV5-1|few|16|TRBJ2-7|TRBD2
TGCGCCAGCAGCCCCGGGACTAGCGGGAGTTCCCACGAGCAGTACTTC
CASSPGTSGSSHEQYF
>TRBV7-3|NA|15|TRBJ2-2|TRBD2
TGTGCCAGCAGCGGATCTAGCGGACTCACCGGGGAGCTGTTTTTT
CASSGSSGLTGELFF
>TRBV19|few|13|TRBJ2-7|NA
TGTGCCAGTAGTATAGGCGCGACCTACGAGCAGTACTTC
CASSIGATYEQYF
>TRBV7-8|NA|15|TRBJ1-5|TRBD1
TGTGCCAGCAGCTTAGGACAGGGCCACAATCAGCCCCAGCATTTT
CASSLGQGHNQPQHF
>TRBV30|NA|14|TRBJ2-7|NA
TGTGCCTGGAGCGGGAGAACTAGTGCCTACGAGCAGTACTTC
CAWSGRTSAYEQYF
>TRBV30|NA|13|TRBJ1-1|NA
TGTGCCTGGAAATCTCGGGTGAACACTGAAGCTTTCTTT
CAWKSRVNTEAFF
>TRBV6-5|NA|16|TRBJ1-5|NA
TGTGCCAGCAGTTATTCAGGGGTTGTGGGCAATCAGCCCCAGCATTTT
CASSYSGVVGNQPQHF
>TRBV7-2|once|13|TRBJ2-3|TRBD1
TGTGCCAGCAGTCAGGGGGCCCCAGATACGCAGTATTTT
CASSQGAPDTQYF
>TRBV21-1|NA|18|TRBJ1-1|NA
TGTGCCAGCAGCAATATGGTGACAGGGCGTCTGGGGAACACTGAAGCTTTCTTT
CASSNMVTGRLGNTEAFF
>TRBV29-1|NA|14|TRBJ1-6|NA
TGCAGCGTTAAGGGAGGGGGCTATAATTCACCCCTCCACTTT
CSVKGGGYNSPLHF
>TRBV6-5|NA|14|TRBJ2-1|TRBD2
TGTGCCAGCAGTTACCAACTAGCGTCGGATGAGCAGTTCTTC
CASSYQLASDEQFF
>TRBV9|NA|11|TRBJ2-1|NA
TGTGCCAGCAGCGGGGAGTGGGAGCAGTTCTTC
CASSGEWEQFF
>TRBV10-3|NA|13|TRBJ1-1|NA
TGTGCCATCAGTGTCGGGGGTAACACTGAAGCTTTCTTT
CAISVGGNTEAFF
>TRBV7-2|NA|18|TRBJ2-7|TRBD2
TGTGCCAGCAGCTTAGGTCCGGTGGGCGGGGGGCTACCCTACGAGCAGTACTTC
CASSLGPVGGGLPYEQYF
>TRBV19|NA|15|TRBJ1-5|TRBD1
TGTGCCAGTACCAGGGTCGGACAGGGTAGGGAGCCCCAGCATTTT
CASTRVGQGREPQHF
>TRBV27|NA|13|TRBJ2-7|NA
TGTGCCAGCAGGGATGGTCCCACGGGTGGGCAGTACTTC
CASRDGPTGGQYF
>TRBV7-8|NA|13|TRBJ2-4|TRBD1
TGTGCCAGCAGCAGGACAGGGCAGAACATTCAGTACTTC
CASSRTGQNIQYF
>TRBV5-1|once|14|TRBJ2-5|NA
TGCGCCAGCAGCCCGCAGGCAGGGTGGGAGACCCAGTACTTC
CASSPQAGWETQYF
>TRBV9|NA|16|TRBJ2-5|TRBD2
TGTGCCAGCAGCGTCGCTAGCGGGGTCCAATGGGAGACCCAGTACTTC
CASSVASGVQWETQYF
>TRBV14|NA|16|TRBJ2-7|NA
TGTACCAGCAGCCAAATTAGAGGAGGCGTCACCTACGAGCAGTACTTC
CTSSQIRGGVTYEQYF
>TRBV11-2|NA|11|TRBJ2-5|NA
TGTGCCAGCAGCTCGGTAAAGACCCAGTACTTC
CASSSVKTQYF
>TRBV7-8|few|18|TRBJ2-5|TRBD2
TGTGCCAGCAGCTTACCCTTCGGCCGGGGGTCGGGGGGGGAGACCCAGTACTTC
CASSLPFGRGSGGETQYF
>TRBV27|NA|15|TRBJ2-2|TRBD1
TGTGCCAGCAGCCAGGACAGGGGATGGACCGGGGAGCTGTTTTTT
CASSQDRGWTGELFF
>TRBV27|few|15|TRBJ2-5|TRBD1
TGTGCCAGCAGTCCAGCAGGACAGGCGCAAGAGACCCAGTACTTC
CASSPAGQAQETQYF
>TRBV15|NA|15|TRBJ1-3|TRBD1
TGTGCCACCAGCAGGGAAGACAGGGCTGGAAACACCATATATTTT
CATSREDRAGNTIYF